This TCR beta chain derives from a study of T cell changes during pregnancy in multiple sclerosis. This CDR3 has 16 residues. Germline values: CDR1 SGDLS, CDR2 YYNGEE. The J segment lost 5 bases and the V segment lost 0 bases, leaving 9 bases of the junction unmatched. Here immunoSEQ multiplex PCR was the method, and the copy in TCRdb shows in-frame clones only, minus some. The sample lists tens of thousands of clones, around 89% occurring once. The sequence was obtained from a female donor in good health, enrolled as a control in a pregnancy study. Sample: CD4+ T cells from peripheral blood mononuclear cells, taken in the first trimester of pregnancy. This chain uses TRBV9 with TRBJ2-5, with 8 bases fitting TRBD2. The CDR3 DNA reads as TGTGCCAGCAGCGTAGGAGGCGGGGGGCGAGGGGAGACCCAGTACTTC. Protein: CASSVGGGGRGETQYF.